Listed below are T cell receptor beta chains from one sample, sequenced in a study of T-cell memory formation after mild COVID-19. TCRdb re-analysed the 5' RACE reads in MiXCR, keeping a single row per CDR3 protein. The profile shows hundreds of thousands of distinct CDR3 sequences, roughly 18% of them singletons. The sample comprised PBMCs or a T cell subset sorted from them (not recorded which). The receptors here all came from an adult woman who had mild COVID-19 (a few samples of this study predate the infection). Cell type and time point are not known. Both conserved end residues are part of each CDR3. D genes are given only for firm matches. Some rows have no size entry. The others give once, few or many, or a class for an expanded clone.

d_call: NA; j_call: TRBJ2-5; clone_size: NA; v_call: TRBV11-3; cdr3_aa: CDSSLGASSRPNF; cdr3_nt: TGTGACAGCAGCTTAGGAGCTAGTAGCAGGCCGAACTTC
d_call: TRBD1; j_call: TRBJ1-5; clone_size: NA; v_call: TRBV4-1; cdr3_aa: CASSRPEAGGFQPQHF; cdr3_nt: TGCGCCAGCAGCCGCCCCGAGGCAGGGGGCTTTCAGCCCCAGCATTTT
d_call: NA; j_call: TRBJ1-1; clone_size: NA; v_call: TRBV19; cdr3_aa: CASSIGRNTEAFF; cdr3_nt: TGTGCCAGTAGTATAGGTCGGAACACTGAAGCTTTCTTT
d_call: TRBD2; j_call: TRBJ2-7; clone_size: NA; v_call: TRBV15; cdr3_aa: CATSRGAGGPYEQYF; cdr3_nt: TGTGCCACCAGCAGAGGGGCGGGAGGGCCCTACGAGCAGTACTTC
d_call: NA; j_call: TRBJ1-1; clone_size: NA; v_call: TRBV5-1; cdr3_aa: CASSLEWGADTEAFF; cdr3_nt: TGCGCCAGCAGCTTGGAATGGGGGGCCGACACTGAAGCTTTCTTT
d_call: TRBD1; j_call: TRBJ2-1; clone_size: few; v_call: TRBV20-1; cdr3_aa: CSARNLTGGDEQFF; cdr3_nt: TGCAGTGCTAGAAACCTTACAGGGGGCGATGAGCAGTTCTTC
d_call: NA; j_call: TRBJ2-7; clone_size: few; v_call: TRBV2; cdr3_aa: CASSQQGPGSYEQYF; cdr3_nt: TGTGCCAGCAGCCAGCAGGGCCCCGGCTCCTACGAGCAGTACTTC
d_call: NA; j_call: TRBJ1-5; clone_size: NA; v_call: TRBV15; cdr3_aa: CATRDPRSGHNQPQHF; cdr3_nt: TGTGCCACCCGGGACCCTCGTAGCGGTCACAATCAGCCCCAGCATTTT
d_call: NA; j_call: TRBJ2-7; clone_size: few; v_call: TRBV19; cdr3_aa: CASSPHPPKAYEQYF; cdr3_nt: TGTGCCAGTAGTCCCCACCCCCCGAAGGCCTACGAGCAGTACTTC
d_call: NA; j_call: TRBJ2-7; clone_size: few; v_call: TRBV20-1; cdr3_aa: CSASRLGSSYEQYF; cdr3_nt: TGCAGTGCTAGCAGGTTGGGGAGTTCCTACGAGCAGTACTTC
d_call: NA; j_call: TRBJ1-6; clone_size: few; v_call: TRBV20-1; cdr3_aa: CSALGGSTYNSPLHF; cdr3_nt: TGCAGTGCGTTAGGGGGTTCTACTTATAATTCACCCCTCCACTTT
d_call: TRBD1; j_call: TRBJ2-1; clone_size: NA; v_call: TRBV9; cdr3_aa: CASSVTGGHNEQFF; cdr3_nt: TGTGCCAGCAGCGTGACAGGGGGCCACAATGAGCAGTTCTTC
d_call: TRBD2; j_call: TRBJ2-1; clone_size: NA; v_call: TRBV7-8; cdr3_aa: CASSQGWGLAGVNEQFF; cdr3_nt: TGTGCCAGCAGTCAGGGGTGGGGACTAGCGGGAGTTAATGAGCAGTTCTTC
d_call: NA; j_call: TRBJ2-7; clone_size: many; v_call: TRBV12-3/TRBV12-4; cdr3_aa: CASSYRSSGYEQYF; cdr3_nt: TGTGCCAGCAGTTACCGTTCCTCGGGCTACGAGCAGTACTTC
d_call: TRBD2; j_call: TRBJ2-1; clone_size: NA; v_call: TRBV7-8; cdr3_aa: CASSLGTTGLAGGRNEQFF; cdr3_nt: TGTGCCAGCAGCTTAGGTACGACGGGACTAGCGGGAGGAAGGAATGAGCAGTTCTTC
d_call: TRBD1; j_call: TRBJ1-5; clone_size: few; v_call: TRBV7-8; cdr3_aa: CASSLQGAKPQHF; cdr3_nt: TGTGCCAGCAGCCTACAGGGGGCAAAGCCCCAGCATTTT
d_call: NA; j_call: TRBJ2-7; clone_size: few; v_call: TRBV5-6; cdr3_aa: CASSLMAGSHYEQYF; cdr3_nt: TGTGCCAGCAGCTTGATGGCAGGTTCCCACTACGAGCAGTACTTC
d_call: NA; j_call: TRBJ1-5; clone_size: NA; v_call: TRBV23-1; cdr3_aa: CASSQSALYSNQPQHF; cdr3_nt: TGCGCCAGCAGTCAATCTGCACTTTATAGCAATCAGCCCCAGCATTTT
d_call: NA; j_call: TRBJ2-1; clone_size: NA; v_call: TRBV15; cdr3_aa: CATSRGQENNEQFF; cdr3_nt: TGTGCCACCAGCAGAGGACAGGAAAACAATGAGCAGTTCTTC
d_call: NA; j_call: TRBJ2-1; clone_size: few; v_call: TRBV24-1; cdr3_aa: CATSDWDRQQFF; cdr3_nt: TGTGCCACCAGTGATTGGGACCGCCAGCAGTTCTTC
d_call: NA; j_call: TRBJ1-1; clone_size: NA; v_call: TRBV24-1; cdr3_aa: CATSEGASGEAFF; cdr3_nt: TGTGCCACCAGTGAAGGGGCCAGCGGTGAAGCTTTCTTT
d_call: TRBD1; j_call: TRBJ1-6; clone_size: few; v_call: TRBV7-2; cdr3_aa: CASSLDGTGNSPLHF; cdr3_nt: TGTGCCAGCAGCTTAGATGGGACAGGCAATTCACCCCTCCACTTT
d_call: NA; j_call: TRBJ2-2; clone_size: NA; v_call: TRBV6-2/TRBV6-3; cdr3_aa: CASSYTGGRQLFF; cdr3_nt: TGTGCCAGCAGTTACACCGGGGGGCGGCAGCTGTTTTTT
d_call: NA; j_call: TRBJ1-5; clone_size: few; v_call: TRBV5-1; cdr3_aa: CASSLETGIDQPQHF; cdr3_nt: TGCGCCAGCAGCTTGGAAACGGGGATAGATCAGCCCCAGCATTTT
d_call: TRBD1; j_call: TRBJ1-6; clone_size: many; v_call: TRBV9; cdr3_aa: CASSGGQDRYNSPLHF; cdr3_nt: TGTGCCAGCAGCGGGGGACAGGACCGATATAATTCACCCCTCCACTTT
d_call: TRBD1; j_call: TRBJ2-5; clone_size: few; v_call: TRBV7-2; cdr3_aa: CASSLGWTGLQETQYF; cdr3_nt: TGTGCCAGCAGCTTAGGGTGGACAGGGCTCCAAGAGACCCAGTACTTC